This entry features one T cell receptor (beta chain) sequence. Cohort 3 donors counted as recovered after two negative PCRs, clearance, or resolved symptoms. Original methodology: Amplified reference gene primers provided the basis for estimating nucleated cell counts. The repertoire was sequenced with immunoSEQ multiplex PCR; TCRdb's copy has only in-frame clones and lacks some. V and J calls and clone size are copied from that table; D and trimming were computed from the DNA. Among under 300,000 clones listed, roughly 90% were seen once. Germline V CDR1 and CDR2: SSHAT, FNYEAQ (reference sequence). This CDR3 comprises 15 residues. Trimming at V came to 5 bases and at J to 0 bases, leaving 4 bases not matched to a gene. This sample was included in a study of blood T cell repertoires in COVID-19. On the study more broadly: Italy, Spain and the United States were the sources of the convalescent and acute COVID-19 samples. Nucleic acid was either cDNA or gDNA, and it came from T cells, B-cell-depleted T cells, or PBMCs.

The chain is built from TRBV7-7 and TRBJ2-1; TRBD1 agrees at 7 bases. The sequencing input was PBMCs or T cells enriched from blood (not recorded which). This sequence was found in a man between 40 and 49 years old who had recovered from COVID-19. The CDR3 DNA reads as TGTGCCAGCAGCCCGGACAGGAGCTCCTACAATGAGCAGTTCTTC. As protein: CASSPDRSSYNEQFF.